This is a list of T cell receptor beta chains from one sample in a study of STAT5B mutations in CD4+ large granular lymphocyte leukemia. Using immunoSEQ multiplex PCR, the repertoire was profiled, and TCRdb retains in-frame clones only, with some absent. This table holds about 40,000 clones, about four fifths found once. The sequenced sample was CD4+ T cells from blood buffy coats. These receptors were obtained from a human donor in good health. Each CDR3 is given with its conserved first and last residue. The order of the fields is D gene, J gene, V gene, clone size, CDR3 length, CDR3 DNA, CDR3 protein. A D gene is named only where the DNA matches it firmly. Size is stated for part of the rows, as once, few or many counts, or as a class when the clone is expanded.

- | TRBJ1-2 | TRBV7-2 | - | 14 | TGTGCCAGCAGCTTCTCAAGAGATGCTTATGGCTACACCTTC | CASSFSRDAYGYTF
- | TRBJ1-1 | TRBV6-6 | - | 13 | TGTGCCAGCTTAAAGGGGGGAAGAACTGAAGCTTTCTTT | CASLKGGRTEAFF
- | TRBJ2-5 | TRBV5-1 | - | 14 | TGCGCCAGCAGCCTAGACTCAACTAGGGAGACCCAGTACTTC | CASSLDSTRETQYF
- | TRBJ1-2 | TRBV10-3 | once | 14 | TGTGCCATCAGTGATCTGGCAGGGGCTGGCGGCTACACCTTC | CAISDLAGAGGYTF
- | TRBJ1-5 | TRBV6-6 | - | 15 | TGTGCCAGCAGTTACGAGGTTGGAGGCAATCAGCCCCAGCATTTT | CASSYEVGGNQPQHF
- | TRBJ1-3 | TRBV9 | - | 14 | TGTGCCAGCAGCGTAGGACAGGTTACGGACACCATATATTTT | CASSVGQVTDTIYF
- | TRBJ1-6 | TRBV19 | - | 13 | TGTGCCAGTAGTGACAGTTATAATTCACCCCTCCACTTT | CASSDSYNSPLHF
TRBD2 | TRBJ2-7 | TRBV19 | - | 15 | TGTGCCAGTAGTATCGGGTCGGGGGGTCCCTACGAGCAGTACTTC | CASSIGSGGPYEQYF
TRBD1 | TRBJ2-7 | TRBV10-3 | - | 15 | TGTGCCATCAGTTCCGGGACAGGGAGCTCCTACGAGCAGTACTTC | CAISSGTGSSYEQYF
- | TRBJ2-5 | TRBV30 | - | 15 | TGTGCCTGGAGTCCCGGCACTTCAATGTGGGAGACCCAGTACTTC | CAWSPGTSMWETQYF
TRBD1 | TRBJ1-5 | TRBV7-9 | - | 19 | TGTGCCAGCAGTCCTACTGGACAGGGTCCACTATTCACTAATCAGCCCCAGCATTTT | CASSPTGQGPLFTNQPQHF
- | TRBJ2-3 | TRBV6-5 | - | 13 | TGTGCCAGCAGGAGGACAGCTTTAGATACGCAGTATTTT | CASRRTALDTQYF
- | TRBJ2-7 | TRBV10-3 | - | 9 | TGTGCCTTACTCCTCGAGCAGTACTTC | CALLLEQYF
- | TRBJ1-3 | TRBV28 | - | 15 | TGTGCCAGCAGTTCCAATGTTCTCTCTGGAAACACCATATATTTT | CASSSNVLSGNTIYF
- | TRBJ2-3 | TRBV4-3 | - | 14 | TGCGCCAGCAGCCAAGATACCGGCACAGATACGCAGTATTTT | CASSQDTGTDTQYF
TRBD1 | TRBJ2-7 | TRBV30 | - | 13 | TGTGCCTGGGGACAGGGGGTTTCCTACGAGCAGTACTTC | CAWGQGVSYEQYF
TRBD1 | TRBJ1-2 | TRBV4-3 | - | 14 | TGCGCCAGCAGCCAAGCACCAGGGACAGGTGGCTACACCTTC | CASSQAPGTGGYTF
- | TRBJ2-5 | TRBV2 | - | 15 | TGTGCCAGCAGTGATCTATGGGTTGGTCGGGAGACCCAGTACTTC | CASSDLWVGRETQYF
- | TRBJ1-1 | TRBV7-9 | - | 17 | TGTGCCAGCAGCTTAGAATTAGTCTCCCTTCGGGCAAAAGTAGCTTTCTTT | CASSLELVSLRAKVAFF
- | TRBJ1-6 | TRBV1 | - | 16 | TGCACCAGCAGCCCATCCGGGTCAACTTATAATTCACCCCTCCACTTT | CTSSPSGSTYNSPLHF
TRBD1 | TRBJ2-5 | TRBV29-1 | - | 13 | TGCAGCGTTAAACAGGGGCCCGACGGTAGAACGTACTTC | CSVKQGPDGRTYF
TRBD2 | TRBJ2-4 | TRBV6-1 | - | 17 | TGTGCCAGCAGTGAAGGGACTAGCGGGAGGGTATGGGGCATTCAGTACTTC | CASSEGTSGRVWGIQYF
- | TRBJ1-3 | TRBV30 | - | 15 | TGTGCCTGGCAAAGGGCTACCCCCTCTGGAAACACCATATATTTT | CAWQRATPSGNTIYF
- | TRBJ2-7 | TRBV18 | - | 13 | TGTGCCAGCTCACTTACAGGACCCTACGAGCAGTACTTC | CASSLTGPYEQYF
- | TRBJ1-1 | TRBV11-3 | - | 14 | TGTGCCAGCACTCCCATACCCATGAACACTGAAGCTTTCTTT | CASTPIPMNTEAFF
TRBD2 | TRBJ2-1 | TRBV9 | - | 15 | TGTGCCAGCAGCGTACTGGGGGGGGTCAAAGATGAGCAGTTCTTC | CASSVLGGVKDEQFF
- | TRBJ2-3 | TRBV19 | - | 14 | TGTGCCAGTAGTGGGGCAGCCCCCACAGATACGCAGTATTTT | CASSGAAPTDTQYF
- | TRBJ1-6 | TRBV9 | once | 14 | TGTGCCAGCAGCCCCGGGATCTCCAATTCACCCCTCCACTTT | CASSPGISNSPLHF
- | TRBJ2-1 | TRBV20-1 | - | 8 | TGCAGTGCCCAAGGGCAGTTCTTC | CSAQGQFF
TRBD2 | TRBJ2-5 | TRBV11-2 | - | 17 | TGTGCCAGCAGCCTAGAGTGGGCTAGCGGGAGTAGAAAGACCCAGTACTTC | CASSLEWASGSRKTQYF
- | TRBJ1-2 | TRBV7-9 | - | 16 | TGTGCCAGCAGCGCAAAAACAGGGAACGGCAACTATGGCTACACCTTC | CASSAKTGNGNYGYTF
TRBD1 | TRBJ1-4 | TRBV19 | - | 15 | TGTGCCAGTAGTGTTCTACAGGGGGCAGGGGAAAAACTGTTTTTT | CASSVLQGAGEKLFF
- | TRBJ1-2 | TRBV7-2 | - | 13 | TGTGCCAGCAGCTTAGACGGCTTAGCGGGCTACACCTTC | CASSLDGLAGYTF
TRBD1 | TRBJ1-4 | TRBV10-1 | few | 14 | TGCGCCATCGGACAGGGCTCCTCGAATGAAAAACTGTTTTTT | CAIGQGSSNEKLFF